This T cell receptor (beta chain) was obtained from a study of OX40 agonist ivuxolimab in advanced cancers. Using immunoSEQ multiplex PCR, the repertoire was profiled, and TCRdb retains in-frame clones only, with some absent. Of roughly 100,000 clones in the sample, approximately 93% were seen once. This receptor was obtained from an adult with an advanced solid tumor such as melanoma, head and neck, liver or kidney cancer. Sample: CD4+ or CD8+ T cells sorted from blood, taken in a trial of the OX40 agonist ivuxolimab.

The CDR3 DNA follows: TGTGCCAGCAGCTTCACCCCTAGCGGGGGGGGAAAGGATACGCAGTATTTT. This translates into CASSFTPSGGGKDTQYF. The chain employs TRBV7-3 and TRBJ2-3; the match to TRBD2 covers 12 bases. The CDR3 is 17 residues long. Trimming cost V 3 bases and J 6 bases; bases outside gene matches: 10. Germline-derived CDR1 and CDR2 are SGHTA and FQGTGA.